This TCR beta chain was obtained from a study of blood T cell repertoires in COVID-19. Study summary: Samples of COVID-19 (acute and convalescent) were obtained from the United States, Italy and Spain.

Generated by immunoSEQ multiplex PCR, the TCRdb table keeps only in-frame clones and is missing some. The profile shows roughly 150,000 clones, under 90% of them singletons. Ages ranged from about 18 to 89 years, with residence in fewer than 25 US areas. Sequenced material: PBMCs or T cells enriched from blood (not recorded which). The clonotype was recovered from a woman aged 18-30 years who had been exposed to COVID-19.

CDR3 loop: CASSESWGTSEAFF. CDR3 DNA sequence: TGTGCCAGCAGTGAATCATGGGGCACCTCTGAAGCTTTCTTT. The rearrangement links TRBV25-1 to TRBJ1-1; a possible D gene is TRBD1 (5 bases). Per germline, CDR1 MGHDK and CDR2 SYGVNS. V lost 1 base to trimming and J lost 6 bases, with 12 bases between them. This CDR3 is built from 14 residues.